The sequence of this TCR beta chain was determined in a study of T cell responses to AZD1222 COVID-19 vaccine. The CDR3 is made up of 15 amino acids. Trimming pared 5 bases from V and 6 bases from J, leaving 17 bases between. CDR1 MDHEN and CDR2 SYDVKM come from the germline V gene. As concerns this clone: Its antigen is undetermined.

The assay was immunoSEQ multiplex PCR, and TCRdb's table has in-frame clones only and misses some. The repertoire holds about 130,000 clones, with about 90% as singletons. Study-wide results and caveats: The sample set comprised mostly white British donors with more females, and clonal diversity was possibly underestimated. With dominance at 160-218 and 743-854, vaccine-associated CD4 TCRs spanned spike. Only 5 or 6 people who got AZD1222 tested seropositive at baseline. Increased Spike-specific TCR breadth and depth were observed after two AZD1222 doses.

This sequence was found in an adult in good health. The chain recombines TRBV28 with TRBJ2-1; D unclear. Sequenced material: peripheral blood, taken on day 0 of AZD1222 vaccination. The DNA for the CDR3 is TGTGCCAGCAGTGCCACAGCTGCTTTGGGCAATGAGCAGTTCTTC. This gives the protein CASSATAALGNEQFF.